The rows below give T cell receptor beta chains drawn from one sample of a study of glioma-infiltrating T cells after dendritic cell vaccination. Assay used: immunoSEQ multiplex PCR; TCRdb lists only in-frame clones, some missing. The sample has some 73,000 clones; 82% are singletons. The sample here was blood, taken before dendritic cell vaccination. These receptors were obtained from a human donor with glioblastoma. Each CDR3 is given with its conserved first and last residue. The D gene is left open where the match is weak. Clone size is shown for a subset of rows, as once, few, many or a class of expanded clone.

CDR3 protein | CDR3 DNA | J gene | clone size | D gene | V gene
CASSIGAGLADTQYF | TGTGCCAGTAGTATAGGGGCAGGGTTGGCAGATACGCAGTATTTT | TRBJ2-3 | . | . | TRBV19
CASSLSGGEETQYF | TGCGCCAGCAGCTTGTCCGGGGGTGAGGAGACCCAGTACTTC | TRBJ2-5 | . | . | TRBV5-1
CSVEAGASNYGYTF | TGCAGCGTCGAGGCAGGGGCCTCTAACTATGGCTACACCTTC | TRBJ1-2 | . | . | TRBV29-1
CASSGGERETQYF | TGCGCCAGCAGTGGGGGGGAACGGGAGACCCAGTACTTC | TRBJ2-5 | once | . | TRBV10-1
CASSEVGQGNSPLHF | TGTGCCAGCAGTGAGGTGGGACAGGGGAATTCACCCCTCCACTTT | TRBJ1-6 | . | TRBD1 | TRBV2
CASSLVAGLLNTEAFF | TGCGCCAGCAGCTTGGTTGCAGGGCTACTGAACACTGAAGCTTTCTTT | TRBJ1-1 | . | . | TRBV5-1
CASRRTSGYNEQFF | TGTGCCAGCAGGCGGACTAGCGGCTACAATGAGCAGTTCTTC | TRBJ2-1 | once | TRBD2 | TRBV2
CASSARPSPMYSNQPQHF | TGTGCCAGCAGTGCTAGGCCCTCCCCAATGTATAGCAATCAGCCCCAGCATTTT | TRBJ1-5 | . | . | TRBV6-1
CASTDDYPQTYGYTF | TGTGCCAGCACTGACGACTACCCCCAAACATATGGCTACACCTTC | TRBJ1-2 | . | . | TRBV6-5
CASSFSGSPQETQYF | TGTGCCAGCAGTTTCTCAGGGTCCCCACAAGAGACCCAGTACTTC | TRBJ2-5 | . | . | TRBV5-5
CASSLETGSISEQFF | TGCGCCAGCAGCTTGGAAACGGGATCGATATCTGAGCAGTTCTTC | TRBJ2-1 | . | . | TRBV5-1
CASSPGRQGIQETQYF | TGTGCCAGCTCACCAGGGCGACAGGGGATACAAGAGACCCAGTACTTC | TRBJ2-5 | . | TRBD1 | TRBV18
CASSRTGTSGSVSTDTQYF | TGTGCCAGCAGCCGTACCGGGACTAGCGGGAGTGTTAGCACAGATACGCAGTATTTT | TRBJ2-3 | once | TRBD2 | TRBV5-6
CASSLNRASNQPQHF | TGTGCCAGCAGTTTGAACAGGGCAAGCAATCAGCCCCAGCATTTT | TRBJ1-5 | once | . | TRBV6-5
CASSLVGGYGSPLHF | TGCGCCAGCAGCTTGGTTGGCGGTTACGGTTCACCCCTCCACTTT | TRBJ1-6 | . | . | TRBV5-1
CASSLGVTGELFF | TGCGCCAGCAGCTTGGGCGTCACCGGGGAGCTGTTTTTT | TRBJ2-2 | . | . | TRBV5-1
CASSDTGTLIYEQYF | TGCGCCAGCAGCGATACCGGGACACTAATCTACGAGCAGTACTTC | TRBJ2-7 | . | . | TRBV5-1
CASRTGGPPQPQHF | TGTGCCAGCAGGACAGGGGGCCCGCCTCAGCCCCAGCATTTT | TRBJ1-5 | . | TRBD1 | TRBV6-1